This TCR beta chain appears in the sequencing data of a study of cytomegalovirus exposure and HLA in healthy donors. A note on this clone: Its specificity is not known.

Assay: immunoSEQ multiplex PCR; the TCRdb copy retains only in-frame clones and omits some. The sample consists of 150,000 to 200,000 clones, 85% of them appearing once. Whole-study findings and limits: The study put about 180 TCR beta chains on its list as cytomegalovirus-associated. As was reported, the classifier diagnosed cytomegalovirus status with high specificity and sensitivity. First-cohort TCR clusters tended to co-occur in the 120 or so validation repertoires, a later analysis found. For most TCR sequences rarity was the rule, although some public TCRs occurred in many donors.

Trimming cost V 1 base and J 4 bases, with 3 bases left between them. Germline-derived CDR1 and CDR2 are SGDLS and YYNGEE. The CDR3 totals 12 residues. The receptor comes from a man in his late teens or twenties in good health and CMV-seropositive. The chain couples TRBV9 to TRBJ2-1; D ambiguous. The sequenced material came from PBMCs. In DNA form, the CDR3 reads TGTGCCAGCAGCGTACTATACAATGAGCAGTTCTTC. It codes for CASSVLYNEQFF. Combining the CDR3 with reference TRBV9 and TRBJ2-1 gives the whole variable domain DSGVTQTPKHLITATGQRVTLRCSPRSGDLSVYWYQQSLDQGLQFLIQYYNGEERAKGNILERFSAQQFPDLHSELNLSSLELGDSALYFCASSVLYNEQFFGPGTRLTVL.